Below, 6 T cell receptor beta chains from the same sample are listed, as sequenced in a study of spatial heterogeneity in lung cancer. Time point in this sample: sample taken at primary tumor resection. Frozen PBMC, nontumor lung or tumor provided whole RNA, which was sequenced unsorted. TCRdb re-called the 5' RACE reads through MiXCR, storing one row per CDR3 protein. Of some 100,000 distinct CDR3 sequences listed, more than 10% are singletons. The sample here was PBMCs, taken at surgery. The receptors come from a male donor with early-stage non-small cell lung cancer.

This clonotype showed up just a few times. This chain uses TRBV7-3 with TRBJ2-3; a weak D match, TRBD1 (6 bases). V dropped 5 bases and J dropped 0 bases, with 18 bases sitting between them. CDR1 and CDR2 (germline): SGHTA, FQGTGA. This CDR3 has 17 residues. CDR3 bases: TGTGCCAGCAGCCCCCAAGGGGGACGAACTAGCACAGATACGCAGTATTTT. It is translated as CASSPQGGRTSTDTQYF.

The V gene is TRBV29-1, the J gene TRBJ2-7; 8 bases are shared with TRBD2. Germline V gives CDR1 SQVTM, CDR2 ANQGSEA. The CDR3 sequence is 14 residues long. Germline trimming cut 7 bases from V and 2 bases from J; bases unmatched to any gene: 10. The CDR3 loop is CSAVYSGITYEQYF. The CDR3 DNA follows: TGCAGCGCCGTATATAGCGGGATCACCTACGAGCAGTACTTC.

This clonotype has ten or more counts. The chain couples TRBV6-5 to TRBJ2-7; D call uncertain. CDR3 length: 12 residues. Trimming stripped 6 bases from V and 6 bases from J, with 12 bases between. Germline CDR1 and CDR2: MNHEY and SVGAGI. The CDR3 reads CASSPSVGEQYF. CDR3 DNA sequence: TGTGCCAGCAGCCCCTCGGTAGGCGAGCAGTACTTC.

The chain links TRBV24-1 to TRBJ2-1; tentatively, D is TRBD1 (5 bases). Trimming pared 8 bases from V and 7 bases from J, leaving 11 bases between. There are 12 residues in the CDR3. CDR1 is KGHDR, CDR2 SFDVKD, per germline. CDR3 region: CATKGVRNEQFF. DNA for the CDR3: TGTGCCACCAAAGGGGTTAGGAATGAGCAGTTCTTC.

This clonotype occurred a few times. CDR3 DNA: TGTGCCAGCAGCCTTGGGGCTAGCAGATACAATGAGCAGTTCTTC. Its protein is CASSLGASRYNEQFF. The chain couples TRBV7-3 to TRBJ2-1; D tentatively fits TRBD1 or TRBD2 (5 bases each). Germline assignment: CDR1 SGHTA and CDR2 FQGTGA. The CDR3 contains 15 residues. V lost 5 bases to trimming and J lost 4 bases, with 15 bases between them.

The chain joins TRBV12-3 or TRBV12-4 to TRBJ1-6; 9 nucleotides line up with TRBD1. With 6 bases clipped from V and 7 bases from J, the junction kept 7 bases outside the gene matches. The CDR3 has 15 amino acids. The chain's CDR3 is CASSITGQGNSPLHF. The DNA of the CDR3 is TGTGCCAGCAGCATTACGGGACAGGGCAATTCACCCCTCCACTTT.